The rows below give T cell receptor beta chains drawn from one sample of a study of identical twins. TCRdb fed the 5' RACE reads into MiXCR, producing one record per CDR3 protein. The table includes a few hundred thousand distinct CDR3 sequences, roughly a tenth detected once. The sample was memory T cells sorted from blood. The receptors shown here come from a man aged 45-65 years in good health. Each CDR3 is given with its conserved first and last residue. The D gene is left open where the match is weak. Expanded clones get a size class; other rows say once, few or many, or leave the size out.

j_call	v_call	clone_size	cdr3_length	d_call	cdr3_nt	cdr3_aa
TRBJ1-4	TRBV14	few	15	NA	TGTGCCAGCAGCCAAGATTTTGGGGTTTATGAAAAACTGTTTTTT	CASSQDFGVYEKLFF
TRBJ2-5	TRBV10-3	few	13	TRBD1	TGTGCCACCGTAAGACAGGGGGGAGAGACCCAGTACTTC	CATVRQGGETQYF
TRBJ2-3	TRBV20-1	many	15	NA	TGCAGTGCTAGAGATCCCAAGCGGAACACAGATACGCAGTATTTT	CSARDPKRNTDTQYF
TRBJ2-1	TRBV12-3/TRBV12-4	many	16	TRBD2	TGTGCCAGCAGTTTAGTCGGACTAGCAGAGAACAATGAGCAGTTCTTC	CASSLVGLAENNEQFF
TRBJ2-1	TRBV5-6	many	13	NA	TGTGCCAGCAGCTTTGGGTTAATAAATGAGCAGTTCTTC	CASSFGLINEQFF
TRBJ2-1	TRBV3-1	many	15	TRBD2	TGTGCCAGCAGCCTAACTAGCGGGAGTTTTGATGAGCAGTTCTTC	CASSLTSGSFDEQFF
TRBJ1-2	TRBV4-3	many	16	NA	TGCGCCAGCAGCCAGAAGGTGGGAGATGGGTTCTATGGCTACACCTTC	CASSQKVGDGFYGYTF
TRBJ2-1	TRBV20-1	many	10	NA	TGCAGTGCTATCAACAATGAGCAGTTCTTC	CSAINNEQFF
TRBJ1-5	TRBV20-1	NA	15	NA	TGCAGTGCCAGAGGATCAACCTATAGCAATCAGCCCCAGCATTTT	CSARGSTYSNQPQHF
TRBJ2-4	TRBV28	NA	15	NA	TGTGCCAGCAGTTTAACTAGAATAGCCAAAAACATTCAGTACTTC	CASSLTRIAKNIQYF
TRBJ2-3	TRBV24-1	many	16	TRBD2	TGTGCCACCAGTGATCCGGGACTAGCGGACACAGATACGCAGTATTTT	CATSDPGLADTDTQYF
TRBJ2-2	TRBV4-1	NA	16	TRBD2	TGCGCCAGCAGCCAAGATAGGACTAGCGAGAGGGGGGAGCTGTTTTTT	CASSQDRTSERGELFF
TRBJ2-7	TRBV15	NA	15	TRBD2	TGTGCCACCAGCAGAGATCCGGGGGGGCTAGACGAGCAGTACTTC	CATSRDPGGLDEQYF
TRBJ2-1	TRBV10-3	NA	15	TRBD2	TGTGCCATCAGTAACAGGACTAGCGGGACTAGTGAGCAGTTCTTC	CAISNRTSGTSEQFF
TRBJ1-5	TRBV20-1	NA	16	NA	TGCAGTGCTGCCCGTAGGCCGGGGCGCGGAGATCAGCCCCAGCATTTT	CSAARRPGRGDQPQHF
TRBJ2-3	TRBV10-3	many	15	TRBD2	TGTGCCATCAGTGTTCGCGGGGGGGCCGGGGATACGCAGTATTTT	CAISVRGGAGDTQYF
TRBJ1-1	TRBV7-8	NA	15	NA	TGTGCCAGCAGCTTAGCCATCCAGCAAAACACTGAAGCTTTCTTT	CASSLAIQQNTEAFF
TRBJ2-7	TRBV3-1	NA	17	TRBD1	TGTGCCAGCAGCCAAGATGCGACGGGACAGGGGATCAGTTGGCAGTACTTC	CASSQDATGQGISWQYF
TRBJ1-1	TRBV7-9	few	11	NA	TGTGCCAGCAGCTTTTCCACTGAAGCTTTCTTT	CASSFSTEAFF
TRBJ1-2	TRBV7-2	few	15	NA	TGTGCCAGCAGCCCGCGCCCGGGAAGCTCCTATGGCTACACCTTC	CASSPRPGSSYGYTF
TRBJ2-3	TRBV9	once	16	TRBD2	TGTGCCAGCAGCGTGGGACTAGCCCTTCGCACAGATACGCAGTATTTT	CASSVGLALRTDTQYF
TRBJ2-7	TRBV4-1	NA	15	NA	TGCGCCAGCAGCCAAGTTGCCGGGGAGGCCTACGAGCAGTACTTC	CASSQVAGEAYEQYF
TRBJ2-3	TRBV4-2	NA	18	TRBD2	TGTGCCAGCAGCCAAGATTCCCTCACTAGCGGGAACACAGATACGCAGTATTTT	CASSQDSLTSGNTDTQYF
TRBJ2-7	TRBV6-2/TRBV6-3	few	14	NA	TGTGCCAGCATTCAGACCGAGGGGTACGACGAGCAGTACTTC	CASIQTEGYDEQYF
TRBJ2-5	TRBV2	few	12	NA	TGTGCCAGCGGGATCGATCAAGAGACCCAGTACTTC	CASGIDQETQYF